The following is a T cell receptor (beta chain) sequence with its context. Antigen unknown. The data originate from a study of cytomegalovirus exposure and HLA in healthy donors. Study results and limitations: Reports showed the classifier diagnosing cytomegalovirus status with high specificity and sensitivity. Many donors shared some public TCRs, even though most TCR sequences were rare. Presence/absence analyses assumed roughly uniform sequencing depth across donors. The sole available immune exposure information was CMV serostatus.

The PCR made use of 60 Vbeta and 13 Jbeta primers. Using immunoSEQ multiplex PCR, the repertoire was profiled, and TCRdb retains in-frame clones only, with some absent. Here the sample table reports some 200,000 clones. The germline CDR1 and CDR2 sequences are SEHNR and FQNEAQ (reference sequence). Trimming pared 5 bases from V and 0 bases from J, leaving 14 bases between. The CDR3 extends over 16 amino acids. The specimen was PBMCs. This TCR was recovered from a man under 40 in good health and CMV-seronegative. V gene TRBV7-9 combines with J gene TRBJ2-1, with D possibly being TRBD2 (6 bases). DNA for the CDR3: TGTGCCAGCAGCCCGGGGGACGGATCCTCCTACAATGAGCAGTTCTTC. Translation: CASSPGDGSSYNEQFF.